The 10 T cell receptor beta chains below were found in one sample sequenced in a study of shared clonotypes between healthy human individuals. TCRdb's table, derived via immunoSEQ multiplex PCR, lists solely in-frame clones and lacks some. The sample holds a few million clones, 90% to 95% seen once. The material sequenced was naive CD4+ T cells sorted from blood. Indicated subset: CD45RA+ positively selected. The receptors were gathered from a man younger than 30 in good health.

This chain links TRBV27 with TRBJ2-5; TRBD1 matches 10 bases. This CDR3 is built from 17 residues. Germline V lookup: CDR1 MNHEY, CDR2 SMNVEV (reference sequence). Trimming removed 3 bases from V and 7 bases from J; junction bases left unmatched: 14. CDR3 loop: CASSFYPSGTGVVTQYF. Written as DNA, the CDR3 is TGTGCCAGCAGTTTCTACCCCTCCGGGACAGGGGTCGTGACCCAGTACTTC.

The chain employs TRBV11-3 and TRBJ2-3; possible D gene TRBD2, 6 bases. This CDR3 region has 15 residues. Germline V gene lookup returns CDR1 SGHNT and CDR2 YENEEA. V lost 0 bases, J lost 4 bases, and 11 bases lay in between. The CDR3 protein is CASSLETSRADTQYF. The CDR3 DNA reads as TGTGCCAGCAGCTTAGAGACTAGTAGGGCAGATACGCAGTATTTT. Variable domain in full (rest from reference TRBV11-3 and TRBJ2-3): EAGVVQSPRYKIIEKKQPVAFWCNPISGHNTLYWYLQNLGQGPELLIRYENEEAVDDSQLPKDRFSAERLKGVDSTLKIQPAELGDSAVYLCASSLETSRADTQYFGPGTRLTVL.

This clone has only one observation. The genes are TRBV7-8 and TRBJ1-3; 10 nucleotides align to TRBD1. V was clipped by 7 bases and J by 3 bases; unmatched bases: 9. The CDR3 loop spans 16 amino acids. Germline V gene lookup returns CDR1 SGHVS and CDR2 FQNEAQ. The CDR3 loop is CASTDRGHMGGNTIYF. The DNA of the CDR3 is TGTGCCAGCACCGACAGGGGGCACATGGGTGGAAACACCATATATTTT. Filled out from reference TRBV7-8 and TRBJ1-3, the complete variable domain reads GAGVSQSPRYKVAKRGQDVALRCDPISGHVSLFWYQQALGQGPEFLTYFQNEAQLDKSGLPSDRFFAERPEGSVSTLKIQRTQQEDSAVYLCASTDRGHMGGNTIYFGEGSWLTVV.

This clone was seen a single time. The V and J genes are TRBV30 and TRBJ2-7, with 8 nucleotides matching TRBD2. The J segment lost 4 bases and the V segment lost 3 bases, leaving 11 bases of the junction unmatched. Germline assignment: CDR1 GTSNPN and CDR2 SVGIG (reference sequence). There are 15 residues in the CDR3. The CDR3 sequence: CAWREPGLGGYEQYF. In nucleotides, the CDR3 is TGTGCCTGGAGAGAGCCGGGACTAGGGGGGTACGAGCAGTACTTC.

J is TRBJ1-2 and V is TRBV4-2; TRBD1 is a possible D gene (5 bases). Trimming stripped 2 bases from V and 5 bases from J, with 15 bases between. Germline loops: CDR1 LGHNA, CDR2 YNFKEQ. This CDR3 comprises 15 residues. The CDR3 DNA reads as TGTGCCAGCAGCCAAAGGGTGGGGGAGGTATATGGCTACACCTTC. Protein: CASSQRVGEVYGYTF.

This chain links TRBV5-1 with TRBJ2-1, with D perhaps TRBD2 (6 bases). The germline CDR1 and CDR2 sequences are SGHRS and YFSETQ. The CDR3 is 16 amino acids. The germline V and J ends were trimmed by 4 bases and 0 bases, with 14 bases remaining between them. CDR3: CASSRGTEASYNEQFF. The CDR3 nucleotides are TGCGCCAGCAGCCGGGGGACGGAAGCCTCCTACAATGAGCAGTTCTTC.

In nucleotides, the CDR3 is TGTGCCAGCAGCCGGGGACAGGGCCGTCGGGAGACCCAGTACTTC. Its protein is CASSRGQGRRETQYF. The chain joins TRBV6-5 to TRBJ2-5; 9 bases fit TRBD1. This CDR3 region has 15 residues. After removal of 6 bases from V and 5 bases from J, the junction contained 10 bases not matched to a gene. The V gene's germline CDR1 is MNHEY and CDR2 SVGAGI.

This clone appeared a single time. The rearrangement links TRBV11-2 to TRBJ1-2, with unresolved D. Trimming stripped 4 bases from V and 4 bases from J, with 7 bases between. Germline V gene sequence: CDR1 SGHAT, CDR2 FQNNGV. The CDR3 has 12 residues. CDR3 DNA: TGTGCCAGCAGCTCAGTCACCTATGGCTACACCTTC. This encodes CASSSVTYGYTF.

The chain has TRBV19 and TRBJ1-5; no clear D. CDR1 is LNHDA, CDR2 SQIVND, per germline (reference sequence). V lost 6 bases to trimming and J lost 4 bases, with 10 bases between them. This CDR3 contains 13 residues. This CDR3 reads CASRLTQNQPQHF. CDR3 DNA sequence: TGTGCCAGTAGATTGACCCAGAATCAGCCCCAGCATTTT. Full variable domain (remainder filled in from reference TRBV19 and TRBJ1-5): DGGITQSPKYLFRKEGQNVTLSCEQNLNHDAMYWYRQDPGQGLRLIYYSQIVNDFQKGDIAEGYSVSREKKESFPLTVTSAQKNPTAFYLCASRLTQNQPQHFGDGTRLSIL.

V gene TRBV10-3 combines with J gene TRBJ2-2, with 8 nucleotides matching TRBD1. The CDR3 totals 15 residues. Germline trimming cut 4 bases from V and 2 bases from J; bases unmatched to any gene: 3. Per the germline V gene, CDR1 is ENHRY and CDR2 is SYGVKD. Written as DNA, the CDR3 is TGTGCCATCAGTGGGACAGGGATTAACACCGGGGAGCTGTTTTTT. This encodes CAISGTGINTGELFF.